These T cell receptor beta chains were read from a single sample in a study of OX40 agonist ivuxolimab in advanced cancers. The protocol was immunoSEQ multiplex PCR, while the TCRdb copy is restricted to in-frame clones and leaves out a portion. The table lists under 95,000 clones, about 82% of them singletons, with approximately 7% in the top ten. Sequencing used CD4+ or CD8+ T cells sorted from blood, obtained in a trial of the OX40 agonist ivuxolimab. The receptors come from an adult with an advanced solid tumor such as melanoma, head and neck, liver or kidney cancer. Each CDR3 is given with its conserved first and last residue. The D gene is left open where the match is weak. Size values are once, few and many counts, or a class for expanded clones, and some rows have none.

TRBJ1-3 | NA | TRBV2 | NA | CASSGTVSGNTIYF | TGTGCCAGCAGCGGGACGGTCTCTGGAAACACCATATATTTT
TRBJ1-1 | NA | TRBV4-1 | NA | CASSQDGEAFF | TGCGCCAGCAGCCAAGACGGGGAGGCTTTCTTT
TRBJ2-1 | NA | TRBV7-2 | NA | CASSSILGSYNEQFF | TGTGCCAGCAGCTCCATACTGGGCTCCTACAATGAGCAGTTCTTC
TRBJ2-7 | NA | TRBV7-9 | NA | CASSPTGPPYGQYF | TGTGCCAGCAGCCCTACGGGACCGCCCTACGGGCAGTACTTC
TRBJ2-4 | NA | TRBV5-1 | NA | CASSYIGGTKNIQYF | TGCGCCAGCAGCTATATAGGGGGAACCAAAAACATTCAGTACTTC
TRBJ2-1 | NA | TRBV6-1 | NA | CASSEIYAGGFEQFF | TGTGCCAGCAGTGAAATCTATGCCGGCGGGTTTGAGCAGTTCTTC
TRBJ2-7 | NA | TRBV19 | few | CASSIGGNGEQYF | TGTGCCAGTAGTATTGGGGGGAACGGAGAGCAGTACTTC
TRBJ2-1 | NA | TRBV19 | NA | CASSSLSGTRGHNEQFF | TGTGCCAGTAGTAGCCTATCCGGGACCCGGGGCCACAATGAGCAGTTCTTC
TRBJ2-7 | TRBD1 | TRBV30 | few | CAWRDRYLNEQYF | TGTGCCTGGAGGGACAGGTATCTTAACGAGCAGTACTTC
TRBJ2-1 | NA | TRBV19 | NA | CASSIKGSSYNEQFF | TGTGCCAGTAGTATAAAGGGGAGCTCCTACAATGAGCAGTTCTTC
TRBJ2-2 | NA | TRBV11-2 | NA | CASSFERQGLSGELFF | TGTGCCAGCAGCTTTGAGCGGCAGGGCCTCTCCGGGGAGCTGTTTTTT